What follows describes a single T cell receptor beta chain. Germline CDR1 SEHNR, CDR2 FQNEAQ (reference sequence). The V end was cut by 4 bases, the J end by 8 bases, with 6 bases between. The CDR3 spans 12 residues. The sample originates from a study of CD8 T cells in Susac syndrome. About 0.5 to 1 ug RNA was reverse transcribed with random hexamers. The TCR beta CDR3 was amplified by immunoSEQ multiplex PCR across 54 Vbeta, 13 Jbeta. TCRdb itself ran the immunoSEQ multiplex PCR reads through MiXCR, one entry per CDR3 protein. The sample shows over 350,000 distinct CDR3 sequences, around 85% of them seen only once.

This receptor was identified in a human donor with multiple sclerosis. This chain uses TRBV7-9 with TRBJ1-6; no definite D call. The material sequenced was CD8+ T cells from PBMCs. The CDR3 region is CASSSEDSPLHF. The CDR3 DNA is TGTGCCAGCAGCTCAGAGGATTCACCCCTCCACTTT.